What follows are 30 T cell receptor beta chains derived from one specimen sequenced in a study of blood T cell repertoires in COVID-19. Assay: immunoSEQ multiplex PCR; the TCRdb copy retains only in-frame clones and omits some. Of about 140,000 clones listed, around nine tenths are singletons. Sequences were obtained from peripheral blood. These receptors all stem from a human donor in a cohort sampled during active COVID-19.

V gene TRBV28 combines with J gene TRBJ2-5; TRBD1 aligns across 12 bases. Germline CDR1 and CDR2: MDHEN and SYDVKM. The CDR3 covers 15 residues. The J segment lost 4 bases and the V segment lost 5 bases, leaving 5 bases of the junction unmatched. CDR3 loop: CASSDGTGGIETQYF. The CDR3 DNA follows: TGTGCCAGCAGTGATGGGACAGGGGGCATAGAGACCCAGTACTTC.

The chain combines TRBV5-1 with TRBJ1-2, with no clear D. CDR3 size: 13 residues. Trimming removed 0 bases at V and 2 bases at J, with 5 bases between. Germline loops: CDR1 SGHRS, CDR2 YFSETQ. DNA of the CDR3: TGCGCCAGCAGCTTGGCATTGAACTATGGCTACACCTTC. It specifies CASSLALNYGYTF.

The chain is built from TRBV29-1 and TRBJ1-2; weak D call: TRBD1 (5 bases). The CDR3 has 14 residues. From germline, CDR1 is SQVTM and CDR2 ANQGSEA. The V end lost 6 bases, the J end lost 5 bases, and 19 bases lay between the germline ends. CDR3 nucleotide sequence: TGCAGCGTCGACCTGGGGGGAGGCTCGTATGGCTACACCTTC. Translated: CSVDLGGGSYGYTF.

This chain links TRBV9 with TRBJ1-2, with D perhaps matching TRBD1 (5 bases). Germline V gene data show CDR1 as SGDLS and CDR2 as YYNGEE. CDR3 length: 14 amino acids. Trimming took off 3 bases at V and 3 bases at J, with 12 bases between the two ends. Written as DNA, the CDR3 is TGTGCCAGCAGCGGCTCAGGGTTTTACTATGGCTACACCTTC. Translated, it gives CASSGSGFYYGYTF.

This chain links TRBV9 with TRBJ2-7; TRBD2 aligns across 7 bases. CDR1 and CDR2 (germline): SGDLS, YYNGEE. This CDR3 has 14 amino acids. V gave up 0 bases and J gave up 3 bases; unmatched junction bases: 3. The CDR3, as DNA: TGTGCCAGCAGCGTAGACCAGCGGGGCTACGAGCAGTACTTC. It is translated as CASSVDQRGYEQYF.

The V gene is TRBV19, the J gene TRBJ2-1; D is undetermined. Germline V gene sequence: CDR1 LNHDA, CDR2 SQIVND (reference sequence). Trimming left V 4 bases short and J 4 bases short, with 14 bases between. This CDR3 spans 15 amino acids. Here the CDR3 reads CASSNGGTLYNEQFF. CDR3 coding DNA: TGTGCCAGTAGTAATGGCGGCACTCTTTACAATGAGCAGTTCTTC.

The rearrangement links TRBV25-1 to TRBJ1-5; the match to TRBD1 covers 7 bases. The CDR3 has 16 amino acids. CDR1 and CDR2 from the germline V gene are MGHDK and SYGVNS. V dropped 1 base and J dropped 2; count of bases not matched to a gene: 5. In DNA, the CDR3 is TGTGCCAGCAGTGAATCAGGGCAGGGGGGCAATCAGCCCCAGCATTTT. Amino acid sequence: CASSESGQGGNQPQHF. The variable domain in full, completed from reference TRBV25-1 and TRBJ1-5, reads EADIYQTPRYLVIGTGKKITLECSQTMGHDKMYWYQQDPGMELHLIHYSYGVNSTEKGDLSSESTVSRIRTEHFPLTLESARPSHTSQYLCASSESGQGGNQPQHFGDGTRLSIL.

The chain has TRBV2 and TRBJ1-2; D may be TRBD1 (5 bases). CDR3 size: 15 residues. With 2 bases removed from V and 8 bases from J, the gap between germline ends came to 18 bases. The germline CDR1 and CDR2 sequences are SNHLY and FYNNEI. The CDR3 DNA follows: TGTGCCAGCAGTGAACAGGTTGGCAGGGAAGAAGGCTACACCTTC. Translating it yields CASSEQVGREEGYTF.

The CDR3, as DNA: TGTGCCAGCAGTTTATCGACAGTCCAAGAGACCCAGTACTTC. This gives the protein CASSLSTVQETQYF. The chain employs TRBV28 and TRBJ2-5, with D possibly being TRBD1 (5 bases). The CDR3 loop spans 14 amino acids. Per germline, CDR1 MDHEN and CDR2 SYDVKM. V dropped 1 base and J dropped 1 base, with 7 bases sitting between them. The full variable domain, its missing parts supplied by reference TRBV28 and TRBJ2-5, is DVKVTQSSRYLVKRTGEKVFLECVQDMDHENMFWYRQDPGLGLRLIYFSYDVKMKEKGDIPEGYSVSREKKERFSLILESASTNQTSMYLCASSLSTVQETQYFGPGTRLLVL.

The V gene is TRBV3-1 (or the pseudogene TRBV3-2), the J gene TRBJ1-3; no firm D call. The CDR3 contains 12 residues. V was clipped by 5 bases and J by 7 bases, with 9 bases between them. Per germline, CDR1 LGHDT and CDR2 YNNKEL (reference sequence). In DNA form, the CDR3 reads TGTGCCAGCAGCAACGCTCGGAACACCATATATTTT. This encodes CASSNARNTIYF.

CDR3 bases: TGTGCCAGCAGCTTAGGGTGGGAGGGCCTTGAGACCCAGTACTTC. Its protein is CASSLGWEGLETQYF. V and J are TRBV7-2 and TRBJ2-5; 7 nucleotides agree with TRBD2. This CDR3 is built from 15 residues. The ends lost 1 base at V and 5 bases at J; junction bases unmatched: 7. Germline loops: CDR1 SGHTA, CDR2 FQGNSA.

The chain recombines TRBV5-1 with TRBJ1-6; no reliable D call. This CDR3 has 13 amino acids. Trimming took 1 base from V and 10 from J, leaving 9 bases between them. Germline values: CDR1 SGHRS, CDR2 YFSETQ. The CDR3 reads CASSLLRGSPLHF. Written as DNA, the CDR3 is TGCGCCAGCAGCTTGCTGCGGGGATCACCCCTCCACTTT.

Only one count was recorded for this clone. The chain has TRBV29-1 and TRBJ2-7; 7 positions match TRBD2. The CDR3 length is 12 residues. V shed 4 bases, J shed 5 bases, and the junction held 5 bases outside the gene matches. Germline assignment: CDR1 SQVTM and CDR2 ANQGSEA. The CDR3 reads CSVGEGTNEQYF. The CDR3 coding sequence is TGCAGCGTTGGGGAGGGTACGAACGAGCAGTACTTC.

The chain has TRBV27 and TRBJ2-3; 7 positions agree with TRBD2. Trimming at V came to 5 bases and at J to 6 bases, leaving 11 bases not matched to a gene. The CDR3 consists of 15 residues. Germline V gives CDR1 MNHEY, CDR2 SMNVEV (reference sequence). In nucleotides, the CDR3 is TGTGCCAGCAGTCATATCCAGCTAGCGGCGGATACGCAGTATTTT. This encodes CASSHIQLAADTQYF.

This chain joins TRBV28 and TRBJ1-1; weak D call: TRBD1 (5 bases). Germline loops: CDR1 MDHEN, CDR2 SYDVKM. This CDR3 has 16 residues. Trimming removed 0 bases at V and 0 bases at J, with 11 bases between. DNA of the CDR3: TGTGCCAGCAGTTTATGGGCCACAGGACTGAACACTGAAGCTTTCTTT. Amino acids: CASSLWATGLNTEAFF.

The chain's CDR3 is CASSQDNYNSPLHF. Written as DNA, the CDR3 is TGTGCCAGCAGCCAAGATAATTATAATTCACCCCTCCACTTT. V usage is TRBV4-2 and J usage is TRBJ1-6, with D uncertain. Germline V gene sequence: CDR1 LGHNA, CDR2 YNFKEQ. This CDR3 spans 14 amino acids. V dropped 0 bases and J dropped 4 bases, with 4 bases sitting between them.

The V gene is TRBV11-1, the J gene TRBJ1-1; 10 bases match TRBD1. The germline CDR1 and CDR2 sequences are SGHAT and FQDESV (reference sequence). Losses at the gene ends were 7 bases for V and 11 bases for J; bases not matched to a gene: 16. This CDR3 is 15 amino acids long. CDR3 nucleotides: TGTGCCAGCACCCCTAGACAGGGGGCGTGGAAGATGGCTTTCTTT. It translates to CASTPRQGAWKMAFF.

V is TRBV28 and J is TRBJ1-1; no reliable D call. This CDR3 is 13 amino acids long. Germline CDR1 is MDHEN and CDR2 is SYDVKM. Trimming stripped 5 bases from V and 2 bases from J, with 9 bases between. The CDR3 sequence is CASSSGVNTEAFF. The CDR3 bases are TGTGCCAGCAGTAGCGGGGTCAACACTGAAGCTTTCTTT. Together with reference TRBV28 and TRBJ1-1, the CDR3 gives the full variable domain: DVKVTQSSRYLVKRTGEKVFLECVQDMDHENMFWYRQDPGLGLRLIYFSYDVKMKEKGDIPEGYSVSREKKERFSLILESASTNQTSMYLCASSSGVNTEAFFGQGTRLTVV.

The chain couples TRBV7-2 to TRBJ2-1, with TRBD1 identical over 9 bases. This CDR3 has 19 amino acids. V gave up 1 base and J gave up 2 bases; unmatched junction bases: 12. Germline CDR1 SGHTA, CDR2 FQGNSA. Written as DNA, the CDR3 is TGTGCCAGCAGCTTAGTAGTACAATCCGGGACAGGGACCTACAATGAGCAGTTCTTC. It yields the protein CASSLVVQSGTGTYNEQFF.

This chain connects TRBV12-3 or TRBV12-4 to TRBJ2-3; D gene ambiguous. Trimming stripped 6 bases from V and 0 bases from J, with 7 bases between. The CDR3 contains 13 residues. The DNA for the CDR3 is TGTGCCAGCAGAATCAGGAGCACAGATACGCAGTATTTT. This sequence encodes CASRIRSTDTQYF.

The chain carries TRBV19 and TRBJ1-5; TRBD1 matches at 7 bases. Germline V gene lookup returns CDR1 LNHDA and CDR2 SQIVND (reference sequence). The CDR3 is 13 amino acids. Trimming cost V 5 bases and J 7 bases; bases outside gene matches: 5. The CDR3 DNA is TGTGCCAGTAGTGTGGGGACAGAACAGCCCCAGCATTTT. It is translated as CASSVGTEQPQHF.

The chain employs TRBV19 and TRBJ1-1, with D perhaps matching TRBD1 (6 bases). CDR3 length equals 17 residues. V was pared by 1 base and J by 5 bases, with 20 bases between. Germline V gene lookup returns CDR1 LNHDA and CDR2 SQIVND (reference sequence). CDR3 sequence reads: CASSIARRGRGGTEAFF. CDR3 in DNA: TGTGCCAGTAGTATAGCCCGACGGGGCAGGGGCGGGACTGAAGCTTTCTTT.

The J gene is TRBJ2-5, the V gene TRBV29-1, with 12 bases that match TRBD1. The CDR3 runs 14 residues. Germline V gene data show CDR1 as SQVTM and CDR2 as ANQGSEA. The junction had 7 bases not matched to a gene; V was cut back by 6 bases and J by 5 bases. The DNA of the CDR3 is TGCAGCGTATCGGGACAGGGGGCGTGGGAGACCCAGTACTTC. Encoded protein: CSVSGQGAWETQYF.

The V call is TRBV10-2, the J call TRBJ2-3; 8 nucleotides align to TRBD2. The germline gives CDR1 WSHSY, CDR2 SAAADI. V lost 5 bases and J lost 1; bases outside the gene matches: 5. CDR3 size: 15 residues. CDR3 DNA sequence: TGCGCCAGCAGTTATCTAGCGGGTCGCACAGATACGCAGTATTTT. This sequence encodes CASSYLAGRTDTQYF.

J is TRBJ1-2 and V is TRBV2; perhaps TRBD1 as D (5 bases). This CDR3 has 15 amino acids. Germline CDR1 reads SNHLY; CDR2 reads FYNNEI. V lost 7 bases, J lost 6 bases, and 21 bases lay in between. CDR3 nucleotides: TGTGCCAGCATGAGCAGCAGGGAGGCTGGGGATGGCTACACCTTC. The encoded protein is CASMSSREAGDGYTF.

V usage is TRBV7-6 and J usage is TRBJ1-6; TRBD1 agrees at 11 bases. V dropped 4 bases and J dropped 10; count of bases not matched to a gene: 6. In germline, CDR1 is SGHVS, CDR2 FNYEAQ. The CDR3 has 15 residues. The CDR3 is CASSWTGGRESPLHF. In nucleotides, the CDR3 is TGTGCCAGCAGCTGGACAGGGGGCCGAGAATCACCCCTCCACTTT.

The rearrangement uses TRBV6-5 and TRBJ1-1; 8 bases agree with TRBD1. This CDR3 region has 14 residues. Germline V lookup: CDR1 MNHEY, CDR2 SVGAGI. With 5 bases clipped from V and 5 bases from J, the junction kept 7 bases outside the gene matches. As DNA, the CDR3 is TGTGCCAGCAGTAGACAGGGGCTGTGGACTGAAGCTTTCTTT. Protein: CASSRQGLWTEAFF.

This chain uses TRBV5-1 with TRBJ2-4, with 9 positions matching TRBD2. The length of the CDR3 is 17 residues. Germline CDR1 and CDR2: SGHRS and YFSETQ. The V and J ends lost 3 bases and 0 bases, in that order; junction bases with no gene match: 7. CDR3 DNA sequence: TGCGCCAGCAGCTCCGGGACTAGCATAGTAGCCAAAAACATTCAGTACTTC. Its translation is CASSSGTSIVAKNIQYF. Looking up the rest from reference TRBV5-1 and TRBJ2-4 gives the full variable domain: KAGVTQTPRYLIKTRGQQVTLSCSPISGHRSVSWYQQTPGQGLQFLFEYFSETQRNKGNFPGRFSGRQFSNSRSEMNVSTLELGDSALYLCASSSGTSIVAKNIQYFGAGTRLSVL.

The chain employs TRBV24-1 and TRBJ1-5; no reliable D call. V lost 4 bases to trimming and J lost 7 bases, with 7 bases between them. The CDR3 covers 12 residues. Germline V CDR1 and CDR2: KGHDR, SFDVKD. CDR3 nucleotides: TGTGCCACCAGTGACTCCGAGCAGCCCCAGCATTTT. This translates into CATSDSEQPQHF.

For this clone: At one of its ends the junction is not consistent with the germline gene, which may arise from a read error. This chain joins TRBV5-1 and TRBJ2-3; 9 positions agree with TRBD2. Germline V gene lookup returns CDR1 SGHRS and CDR2 YFSETQ. The CDR3 is 17 amino acids. Written as DNA, the CDR3 is TGCGCCAGCAGCTTACTAGCTAGCGGGGATGGCACAGGTACGCAGTATTTT. Translating gives CASSLLASGDGTGTQYF.